The present TCR beta chain was sequenced within a study of shared clonotypes between healthy human individuals. As for the study in general: Samples came from a couple of female and a few male donors aged 18 to 49.

Every subset had its genomic DNA shared out evenly among several immunoSEQ plates. Method: immunoSEQ multiplex PCR; TCRdb's copy keeps in-frame clones and lacks some. The sample shows roughly 2,000,000 clones, about 95% of them seen only once. Trimming pared 0 bases from V and 2 bases from J, leaving 10 bases between. The length of the CDR3 is 15 residues. Germline-derived CDR1 and CDR2 are LGHNA and YSLEER. Terminally differentiated effector memory CD45RA+ cells were excluded by CCR7 positive selection of CD45RO-negative cells. Concerning this clone: In the same sample, other DNA sequences code for this CDR3.

The sample was naive CD8+ T cells sorted from blood. This clonotype was obtained from a man aged 18 to 29 in good health. The chain uses TRBV4-3 and TRBJ1-1; D ambiguous. CDR3 nucleotide sequence: TGCGCCAGCAGCCAAGATGGAGGGTTAAACACTGAAGCTTTCTTT. This encodes CASSQDGGLNTEAFF.